The clone carrying this T cell receptor beta chain was counted a single time. What it binds is not known. Here immunoSEQ multiplex PCR was the method, and the copy in TCRdb shows in-frame clones only, minus some. The table has 130,000 to 150,000 clones, less than 80% seen once. The sample comes from a study of PD-1 blockade in classical Hodgkin lymphoma. The V gene lost 2 bases and the J gene lost 3 bases, with 16 bases spanning the gap. Per the germline V gene, CDR1 is MNHNY and CDR2 is SVGAGI (reference sequence). The CDR3 has 16 amino acids. Study-level findings and limits: Relapsed/refractory patients reportedly had lower baseline diversity than newly diagnosed patients. Nothing has yet pinned down what causes the repertoire differences, possibly disease activity or prior therapy.

Each patient relapsed following autologous stem cell transplantation, and prior brentuximab vedotin exposure differed. J is TRBJ1-2 and V is TRBV6-6; tentative D call: TRBD1 (5 bases). Sequencing used peripheral blood mononuclear cells (PBMCs), obtained before the second cycle of nivolumab. This receptor was identified in a human donor with classical Hodgkin lymphoma. DNA of the CDR3: TGTGCCAGCAGTTACCCTATGGCAGGGTGGGACTATGGCTACACCTTC. Protein product: CASSYPMAGWDYGYTF.